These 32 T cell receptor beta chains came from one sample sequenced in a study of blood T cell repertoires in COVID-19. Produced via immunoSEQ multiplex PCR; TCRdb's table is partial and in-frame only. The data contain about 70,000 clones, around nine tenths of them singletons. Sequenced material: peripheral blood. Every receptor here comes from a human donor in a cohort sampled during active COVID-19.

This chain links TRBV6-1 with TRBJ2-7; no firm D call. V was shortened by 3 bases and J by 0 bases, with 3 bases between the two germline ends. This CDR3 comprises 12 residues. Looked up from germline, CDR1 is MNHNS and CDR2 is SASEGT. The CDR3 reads CASSDHSYEQYF. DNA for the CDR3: TGTGCCAGCAGTGATCACTCCTACGAGCAGTACTTC.

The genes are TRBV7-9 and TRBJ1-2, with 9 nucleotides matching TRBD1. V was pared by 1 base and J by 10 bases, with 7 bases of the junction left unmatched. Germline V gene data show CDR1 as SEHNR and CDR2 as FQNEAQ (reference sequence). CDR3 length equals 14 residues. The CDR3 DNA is TGTGCCAGCAGCTTAGGGCCGGGACAGGGTTCCTACACCTTC. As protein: CASSLGPGQGSYTF.

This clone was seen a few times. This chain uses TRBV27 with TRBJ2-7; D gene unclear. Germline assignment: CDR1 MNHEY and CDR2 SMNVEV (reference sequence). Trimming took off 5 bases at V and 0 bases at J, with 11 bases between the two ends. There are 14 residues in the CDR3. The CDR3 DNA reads TGTGCCAGCAGTAAGGCTCCTAGCTCCTACGAGCAGTACTTC. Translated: CASSKAPSSYEQYF.

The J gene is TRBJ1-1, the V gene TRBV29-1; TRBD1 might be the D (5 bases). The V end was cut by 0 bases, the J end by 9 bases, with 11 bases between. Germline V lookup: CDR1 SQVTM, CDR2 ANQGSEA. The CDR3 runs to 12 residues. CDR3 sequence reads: CSVEEGAGKAFF. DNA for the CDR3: TGCAGCGTTGAAGAAGGCGCAGGGAAAGCTTTCTTT.

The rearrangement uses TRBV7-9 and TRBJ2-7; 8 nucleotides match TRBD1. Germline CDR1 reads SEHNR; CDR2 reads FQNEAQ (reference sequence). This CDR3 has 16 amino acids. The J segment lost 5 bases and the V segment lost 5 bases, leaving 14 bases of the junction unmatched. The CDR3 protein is CASSTGTGYTHNEQYF. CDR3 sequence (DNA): TGTGCCAGCAGCACCGGGACAGGATATACCCACAACGAGCAGTACTTC.

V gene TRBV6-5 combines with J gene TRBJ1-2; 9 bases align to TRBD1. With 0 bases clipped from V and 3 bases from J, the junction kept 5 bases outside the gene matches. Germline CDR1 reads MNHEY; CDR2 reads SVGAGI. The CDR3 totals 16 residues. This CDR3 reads CASSYSMGTGYYGYTF. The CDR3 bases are TGTGCCAGCAGTTACTCGATGGGGACAGGGTACTATGGCTACACCTTC.

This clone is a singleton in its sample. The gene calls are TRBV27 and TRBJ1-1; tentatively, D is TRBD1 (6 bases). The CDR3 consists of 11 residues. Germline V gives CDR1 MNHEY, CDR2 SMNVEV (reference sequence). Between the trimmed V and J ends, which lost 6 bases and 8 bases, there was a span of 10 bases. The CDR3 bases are TGTGCCAGCAGCTTAGGACAGGAAGCTTTCTTT. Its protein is CASSLGQEAFF.

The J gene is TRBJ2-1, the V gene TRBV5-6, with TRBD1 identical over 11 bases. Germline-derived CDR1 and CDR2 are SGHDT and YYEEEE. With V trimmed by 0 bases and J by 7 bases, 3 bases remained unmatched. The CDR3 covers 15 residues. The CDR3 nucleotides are TGTGCCAGCAGCTTGGCGGGACAGGGGGGGAATGAGCAGTTCTTC. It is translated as CASSLAGQGGNEQFF.

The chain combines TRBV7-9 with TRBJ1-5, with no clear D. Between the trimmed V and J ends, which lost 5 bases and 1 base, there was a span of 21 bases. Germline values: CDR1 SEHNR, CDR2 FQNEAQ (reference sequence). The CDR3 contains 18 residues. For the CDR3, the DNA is TGTGCCAGCAGCCCCTTCCTTGACGGAGAATTAAGCAATCAGCCCCAGCATTTT. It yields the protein CASSPFLDGELSNQPQHF. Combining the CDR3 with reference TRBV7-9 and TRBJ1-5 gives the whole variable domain DTGVSQNPRHKITKRGQNVTFRCDPISEHNRLYWYRQTLGQGPEFLTYFQNEAQLEKSRLLSDRFSAERPKGSFSTLEIQRTEQGDSAMYLCASSPFLDGELSNQPQHFGDGTRLSIL.

CDR3 protein: CASSLGPPIYGYTF. The CDR3 DNA reads TGTGCCAGCAGCCTAGGCCCCCCAATCTATGGCTACACCTTC. This chain links TRBV27 with TRBJ1-2; unclear D gene. Trimming took off 6 bases at V and 4 bases at J, with 15 bases between the two ends. The CDR3 contains 14 residues. CDR1 MNHEY and CDR2 SMNVEV come from the germline V gene (reference sequence).

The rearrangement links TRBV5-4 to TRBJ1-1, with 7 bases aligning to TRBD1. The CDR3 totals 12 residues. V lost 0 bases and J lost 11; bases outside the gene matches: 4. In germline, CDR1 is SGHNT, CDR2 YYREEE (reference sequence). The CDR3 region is CASSLGDRSAFF. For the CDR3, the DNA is TGTGCCAGCAGCTTGGGGGACAGATCCGCTTTCTTT.

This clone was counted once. CDR3 nucleotides: TGTGCCAGCAGCGTAGAAGGGGTCAACGAGCAGTACTTC. Its translation is CASSVEGVNEQYF. This chain uses TRBV9 with TRBJ2-7, with a tentative D call TRBD1 (5 bases). The CDR3 runs to 13 residues. V dropped 0 bases and J dropped 5 bases, with 9 bases sitting between them. Germline V CDR1 and CDR2: SGDLS, YYNGEE.

This chain's CDR3 is CASSPGLAGGGQETQYF. The DNA of the CDR3 is TGTGCCAGCAGCCCGGGACTAGCGGGGGGAGGCCAAGAGACCCAGTACTTC. The V and J genes are TRBV7-9 and TRBJ2-5; 15 positions match TRBD2. In germline, CDR1 is SEHNR, CDR2 FQNEAQ (reference sequence). Trimming took 5 bases from V and 1 from J; bases not matched to a gene: 5. The CDR3 covers 17 residues.

The CDR3: CASSLSPGGSYEQYF. The CDR3 DNA follows: TGTGCCAGCAGCTTATCCCCAGGTGGGTCCTACGAGCAGTACTTC. The chain uses TRBV7-3 and TRBJ2-7; D is unresolved. CDR1 and CDR2 (germline): SGHTA, FQGTGA. Trimming cost V 2 bases and J 1 base, with 12 bases left between them. The CDR3 is made up of 15 amino acids.

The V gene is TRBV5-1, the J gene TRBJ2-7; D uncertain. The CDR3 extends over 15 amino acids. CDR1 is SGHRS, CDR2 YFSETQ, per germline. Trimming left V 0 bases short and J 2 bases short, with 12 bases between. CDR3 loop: CASSLDGRPPYEQYF. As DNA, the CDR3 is TGCGCCAGCAGCTTGGACGGTCGTCCTCCCTACGAGCAGTACTTC.

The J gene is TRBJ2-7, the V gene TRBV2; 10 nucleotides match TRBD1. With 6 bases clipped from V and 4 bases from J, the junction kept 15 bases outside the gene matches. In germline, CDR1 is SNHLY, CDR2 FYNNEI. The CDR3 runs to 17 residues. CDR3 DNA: TGTGCCAGCAGAGATCCGGGACAGGGGCCGCACTATTACGAGCAGTACTTC. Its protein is CASRDPGQGPHYYEQYF. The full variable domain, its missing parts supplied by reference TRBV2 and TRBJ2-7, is EPEVTQTPSHQVTQMGQEVILRCVPISNHLYFYWYRQILGQKVEFLVSFYNNEISEKSEIFDDQFSVERPDGSNFTLKIRSTKLEDSAMYFCASRDPGQGPHYYEQYFGPGTRLTVT.

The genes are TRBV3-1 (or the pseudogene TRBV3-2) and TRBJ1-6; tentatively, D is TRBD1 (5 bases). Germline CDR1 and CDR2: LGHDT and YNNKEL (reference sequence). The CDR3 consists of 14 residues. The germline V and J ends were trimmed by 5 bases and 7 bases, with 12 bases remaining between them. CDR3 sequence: CASSLNGGNSPLHF. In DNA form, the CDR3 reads TGTGCCAGCAGCTTAAATGGGGGGAATTCACCCCTCCACTTT.

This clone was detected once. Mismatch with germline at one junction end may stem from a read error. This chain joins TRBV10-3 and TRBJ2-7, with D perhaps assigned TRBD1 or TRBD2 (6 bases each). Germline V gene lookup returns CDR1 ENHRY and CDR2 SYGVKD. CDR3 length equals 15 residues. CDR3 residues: CAISESGAGAYEQYF. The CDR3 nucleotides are TGTGCCATCAGCGAGTCGGGGGCCGGGGCCTACGAGCAGTACTTC.

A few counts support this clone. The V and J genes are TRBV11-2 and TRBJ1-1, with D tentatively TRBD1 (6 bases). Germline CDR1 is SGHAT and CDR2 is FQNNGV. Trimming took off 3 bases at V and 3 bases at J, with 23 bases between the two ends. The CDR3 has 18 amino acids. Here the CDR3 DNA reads TGTGCCAGCAGCTTCCCGTACCGCAACAGGGAATCGGACACTGAAGCTTTCTTT. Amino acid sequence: CASSFPYRNRESDTEAFF.

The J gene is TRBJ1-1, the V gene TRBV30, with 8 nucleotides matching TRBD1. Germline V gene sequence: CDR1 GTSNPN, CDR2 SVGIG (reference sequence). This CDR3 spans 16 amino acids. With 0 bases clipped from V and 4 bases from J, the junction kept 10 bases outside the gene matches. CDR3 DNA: TGTGCCTGGAGTGTACTGGATGGCAGGGGGCCCACTGAAGCTTTCTTT. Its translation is CAWSVLDGRGPTEAFF.

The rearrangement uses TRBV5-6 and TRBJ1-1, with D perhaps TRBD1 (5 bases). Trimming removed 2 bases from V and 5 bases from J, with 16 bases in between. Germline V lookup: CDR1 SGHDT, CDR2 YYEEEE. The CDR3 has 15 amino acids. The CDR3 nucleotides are TGTGCCAGCAGCTTCACTTGGGCAGGGAGGACTGAAGCTTTCTTT. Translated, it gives CASSFTWAGRTEAFF.

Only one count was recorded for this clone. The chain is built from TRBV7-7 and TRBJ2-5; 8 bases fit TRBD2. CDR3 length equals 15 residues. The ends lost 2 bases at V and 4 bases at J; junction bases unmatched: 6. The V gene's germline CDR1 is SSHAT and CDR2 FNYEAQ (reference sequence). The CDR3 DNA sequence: TGTGCCAGCAGCTTAAACGGGGGGGCGCGAGAGACCCAGTACTTC. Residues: CASSLNGGARETQYF.

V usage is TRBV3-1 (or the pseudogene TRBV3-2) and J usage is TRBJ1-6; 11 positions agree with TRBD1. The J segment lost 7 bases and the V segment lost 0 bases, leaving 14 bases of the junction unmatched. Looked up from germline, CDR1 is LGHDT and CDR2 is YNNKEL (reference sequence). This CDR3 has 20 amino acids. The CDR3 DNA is TGTGCCAGCAGCCAAGATCCGGGGAAGGGACAGGGGGTATGGAATTCACCCCTCCACTTT. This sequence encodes CASSQDPGKGQGVWNSPLHF.

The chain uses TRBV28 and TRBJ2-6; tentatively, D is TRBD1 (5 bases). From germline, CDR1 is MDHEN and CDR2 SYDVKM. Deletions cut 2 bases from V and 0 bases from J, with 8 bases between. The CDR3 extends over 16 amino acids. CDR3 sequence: CASSLVGASGANVLTF. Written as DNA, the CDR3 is TGTGCCAGCAGTTTAGTAGGGGCCTCTGGGGCCAACGTCCTGACTTTC.

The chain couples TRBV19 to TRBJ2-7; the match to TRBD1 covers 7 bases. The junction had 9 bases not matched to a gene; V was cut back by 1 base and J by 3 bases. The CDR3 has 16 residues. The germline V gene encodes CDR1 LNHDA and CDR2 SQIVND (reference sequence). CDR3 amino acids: CASSIVGPGGSYEQYF. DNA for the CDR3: TGTGCCAGTAGTATAGTGGGGCCAGGGGGAAGCTACGAGCAGTACTTC.

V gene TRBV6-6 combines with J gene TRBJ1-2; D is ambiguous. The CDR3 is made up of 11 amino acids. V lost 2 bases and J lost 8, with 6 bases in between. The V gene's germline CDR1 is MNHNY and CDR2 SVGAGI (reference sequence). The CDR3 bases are TGTGCCAGCAGTTACGTCGGGGGCTACACCTTC. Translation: CASSYVGGYTF.

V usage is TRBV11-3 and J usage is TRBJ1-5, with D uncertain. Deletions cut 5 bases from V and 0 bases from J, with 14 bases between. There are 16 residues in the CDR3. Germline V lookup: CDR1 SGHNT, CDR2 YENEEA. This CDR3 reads CASSALALNSNQPQHF. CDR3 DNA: TGTGCCAGCAGCGCTCTCGCGCTGAATAGCAATCAGCCCCAGCATTTT. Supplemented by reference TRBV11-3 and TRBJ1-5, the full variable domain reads EAGVVQSPRYKIIEKKQPVAFWCNPISGHNTLYWYLQNLGQGPELLIRYENEEAVDDSQLPKDRFSAERLKGVDSTLKIQPAELGDSAVYLCASSALALNSNQPQHFGDGTRLSIL.

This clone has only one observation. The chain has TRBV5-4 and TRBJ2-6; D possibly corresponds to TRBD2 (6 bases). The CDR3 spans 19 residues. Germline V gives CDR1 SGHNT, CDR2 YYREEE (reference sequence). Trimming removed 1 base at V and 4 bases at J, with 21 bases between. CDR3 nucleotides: TGTGCCAGCAGCTTGATTCGTAGCGGTGGGGGGTCCGGGGCCAACGTCCTGACTTTC. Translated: CASSLIRSGGGSGANVLTF.

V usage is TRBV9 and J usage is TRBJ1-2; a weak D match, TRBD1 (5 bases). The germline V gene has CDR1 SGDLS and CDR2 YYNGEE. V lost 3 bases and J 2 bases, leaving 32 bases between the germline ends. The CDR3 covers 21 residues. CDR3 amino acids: CASSASSSGGGRAPTNYGYTF. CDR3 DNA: TGTGCCAGCAGCGCCAGTAGTAGTGGGGGAGGGAGGGCACCAACCAACTATGGCTACACCTTC.

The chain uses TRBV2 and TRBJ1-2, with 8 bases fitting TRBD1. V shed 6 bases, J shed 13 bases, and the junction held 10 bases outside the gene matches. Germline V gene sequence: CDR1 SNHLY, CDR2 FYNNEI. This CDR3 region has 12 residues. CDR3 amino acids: CASSRAVQGGTF. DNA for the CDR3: TGTGCCAGCAGCCGTGCCGTACAGGGGGGCACCTTC.

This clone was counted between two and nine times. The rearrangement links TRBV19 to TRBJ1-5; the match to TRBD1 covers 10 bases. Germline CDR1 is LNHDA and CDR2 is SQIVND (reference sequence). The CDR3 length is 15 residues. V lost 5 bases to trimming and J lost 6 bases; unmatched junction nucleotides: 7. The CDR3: CASSLPGQGRQPQHF. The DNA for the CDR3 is TGTGCCAGTAGTTTACCGGGACAGGGGCGTCAGCCCCAGCATTTT.

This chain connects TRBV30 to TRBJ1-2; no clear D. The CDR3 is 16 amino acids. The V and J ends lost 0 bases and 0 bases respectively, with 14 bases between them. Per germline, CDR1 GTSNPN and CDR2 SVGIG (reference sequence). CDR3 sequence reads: CAWSVGRQRPNYGYTF. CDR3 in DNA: TGTGCCTGGAGTGTGGGCAGACAACGACCTAACTATGGCTACACCTTC.